This is a list of T cell receptor beta chains from one sample in a study of cytomegalovirus exposure and HLA in healthy donors. This table comes from immunoSEQ multiplex PCR, and its TCRdb copy is limited to in-frame clones, with some not included. The repertoire holds around 67,000 clones, roughly two thirds seen once, with more than 2.5% in the top ten. Sequenced: PBMCs. The receptors were sampled from a woman aged 45 to 65 in good health and CMV-seronegative. Each CDR3 is given with its conserved first and last residue. The D gene is left open where the match is weak. Clone size is shown for a subset of rows, as once, few, many or a class of expanded clone.

TRBJ2-7,TRBD2,few,TRBV10-3,CAITSDIAGSAEQYF,TGTGCCATCACCTCGGACATAGCGGGAAGCGCCGAGCAGTACTTC
TRBJ2-5,TRBD1,.,TRBV11-1,CASSRDRQETQYF,TGTGCCAGCAGCCGGGACAGACAAGAGACCCAGTACTTC
TRBJ1-1,.,.,TRBV28,CASRRAGAVTEAFF,TGTGCCAGCAGAAGGGCTGGGGCTGTAACTGAAGCTTTCTTT
TRBJ2-3,TRBD2,.,TRBV7-2,CASSLFASGSTDTQYF,TGTGCCAGCAGCTTATTCGCTAGCGGAAGCACAGATACGCAGTATTTT
TRBJ2-5,.,once,TRBV29-1,CSVDDRGIQETQYF,TGCAGCGTTGACGATCGAGGGATCCAAGAGACCCAGTACTTC
TRBJ2-7,TRBD1,.,TRBV5-1,CASSLRAAGQEGSEQYF,TGCGCCAGCAGCTTGAGGGCCGCGGGACAGGAGGGTTCCGAGCAGTACTTC
TRBJ2-7,TRBD2,.,TRBV7-2,CASSTRAGVSYEQYF,TGTGCCAGCAGCACAAGGGCGGGGGTTTCCTACGAGCAGTACTTC
TRBJ1-2,TRBD1,once,TRBV28,CASRPGQGYGYTF,TGTGCCAGCAGGCCAGGACAGGGCTATGGCTACACCTTC
TRBJ1-1,.,.,TRBV19,CASTLQPSGNTEAFF,TGTGCCAGTACCCTCCAACCGTCGGGTAACACTGAAGCTTTCTTT
TRBJ1-4,.,.,TRBV14,CASSQGSRTNEKLFF,TGTGCCAGCAGCCAAGGTTCCCGGACTAATGAAAAACTGTTTTTT
TRBJ1-1,.,few,TRBV4-3,CASSQDLSGPRGTEAFF,TGCGCCAGCAGCCAAGATTTATCCGGTCCTAGGGGCACTGAAGCTTTCTTT
TRBJ2-1,.,.,TRBV4-3,CASSPFGTPSYNEQFF,TGCGCCAGCAGCCCTTTCGGGACTCCCTCCTACAATGAGCAGTTCTTC
TRBJ1-2,TRBD1,.,TRBV6-5,CASSYSRTGGGYGYTF,TGTGCCAGCAGTTACTCTCGGACAGGGGGCGGCTATGGCTACACCTTC
TRBJ1-4,.,.,TRBV4-3,CASSFMEGTTNEKLFF,TGCGCCAGCAGCTTTATGGAGGGGACAACTAATGAAAAACTGTTTTTT
TRBJ2-5,.,.,TRBV7-2,CASSYTHETQYF,TGTGCCAGCAGCTATACTCACGAGACCCAGTACTTC
TRBJ2-2,TRBD1,few,TRBV6-4,CASSQEGGGIGELFF,TGTGCCAGCAGCCAAGAAGGGGGCGGTATCGGGGAGCTGTTTTTT
TRBJ1-5,TRBD1,.,TRBV18,CASSQTGGQPQHF,TGTGCCAGCTCACAAACAGGGGGGCAGCCCCAGCATTTT
TRBJ2-7,.,.,TRBV20-1,CSARLAYEQYF,TGCAGTGCTAGACTAGCCTACGAGCAGTACTTC
TRBJ1-1,TRBD1,.,TRBV4-2,CASSQGQGGWTEAFF,TGTGCCAGCAGCCAAGGACAGGGGGGATGGACTGAAGCTTTCTTT
TRBJ2-1,.,.,TRBV7-2,CASSERPYNEQFF,TGTGCCAGCAGCGAGCGCCCCTACAATGAGCAGTTCTTC
TRBJ2-6,TRBD1,.,TRBV5-1,CASSLGQASSGANVLTF,TGCGCCAGCAGCCTAGGACAGGCGAGCTCTGGGGCCAACGTCCTGACTTTC
TRBJ1-1,.,.,TRBV15,CATSRDRNTEAFF,TGTGCCACCAGCAGAGATAGGAACACTGAAGCTTTCTTT